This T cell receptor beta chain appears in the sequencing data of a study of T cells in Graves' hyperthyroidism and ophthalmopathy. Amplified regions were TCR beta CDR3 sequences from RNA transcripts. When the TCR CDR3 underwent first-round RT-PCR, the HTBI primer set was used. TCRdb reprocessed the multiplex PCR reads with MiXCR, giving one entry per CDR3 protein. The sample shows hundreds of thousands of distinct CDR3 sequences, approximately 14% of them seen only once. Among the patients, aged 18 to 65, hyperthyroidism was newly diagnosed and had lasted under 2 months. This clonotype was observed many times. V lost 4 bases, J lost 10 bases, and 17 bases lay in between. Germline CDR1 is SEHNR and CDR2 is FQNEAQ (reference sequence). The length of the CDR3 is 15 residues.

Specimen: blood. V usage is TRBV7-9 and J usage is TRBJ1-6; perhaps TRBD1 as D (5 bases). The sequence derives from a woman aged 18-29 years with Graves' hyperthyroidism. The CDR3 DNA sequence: TGTGCCAGCAGCTCTGGACGGGACCTTCGGTCACCCCTCCACTTT. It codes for CASSSGRDLRSPLHF.